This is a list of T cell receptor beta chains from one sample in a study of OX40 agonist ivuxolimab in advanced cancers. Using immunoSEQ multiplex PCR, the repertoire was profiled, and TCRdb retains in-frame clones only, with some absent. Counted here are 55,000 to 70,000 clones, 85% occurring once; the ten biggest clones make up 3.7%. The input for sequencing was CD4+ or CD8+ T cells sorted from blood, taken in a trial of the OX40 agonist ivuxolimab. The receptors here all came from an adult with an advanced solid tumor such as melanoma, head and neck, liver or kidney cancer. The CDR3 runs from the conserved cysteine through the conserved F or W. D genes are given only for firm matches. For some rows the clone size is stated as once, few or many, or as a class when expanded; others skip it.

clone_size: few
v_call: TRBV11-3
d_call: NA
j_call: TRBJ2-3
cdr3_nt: TGTGCCAGCAGCTTAGGGCGAACTACGCAGTATTTT
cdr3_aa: CASSLGRTTQYF

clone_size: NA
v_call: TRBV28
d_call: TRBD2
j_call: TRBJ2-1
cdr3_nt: TGTGCCAGCAGTATGACTAGCGGGAGTAACAATGAGCAGTTCTTC
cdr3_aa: CASSMTSGSNNEQFF

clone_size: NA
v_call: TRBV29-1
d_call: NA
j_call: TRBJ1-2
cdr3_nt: TGCAGCGTCCACGGCAGTACTAACTATGGCTACACCTTC
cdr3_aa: CSVHGSTNYGYTF

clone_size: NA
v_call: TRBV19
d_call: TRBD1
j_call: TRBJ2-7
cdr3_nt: TGTGCCAGTAGTATAGGTGGGACAGGGGCCTACGAGCAGTACTTC
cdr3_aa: CASSIGGTGAYEQYF

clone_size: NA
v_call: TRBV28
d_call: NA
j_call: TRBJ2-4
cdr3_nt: TGTGCCAGCAGTCCCCCAGCCAAAAACATTCAGTACTTC
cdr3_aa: CASSPPAKNIQYF

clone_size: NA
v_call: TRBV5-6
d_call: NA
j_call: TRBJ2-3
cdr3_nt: TGTGCCAGCAGCCCCGGTTTTAGCACAGATACGCAGTATTTT
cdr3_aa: CASSPGFSTDTQYF

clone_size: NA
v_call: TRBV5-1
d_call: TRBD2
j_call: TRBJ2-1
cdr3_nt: TGCGCCAGCAGCTTGGCGGGACTAGCGGGAGAAACCTACAATGAGCAGTTCTTC
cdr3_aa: CASSLAGLAGETYNEQFF

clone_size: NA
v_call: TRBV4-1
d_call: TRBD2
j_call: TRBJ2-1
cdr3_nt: TGCGCCAGCAGCCAGGTTAGCGGGAGAAACTCCTACAATGAGCAGTTCTTC
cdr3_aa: CASSQVSGRNSYNEQFF

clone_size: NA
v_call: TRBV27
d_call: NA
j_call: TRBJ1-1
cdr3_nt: TGTGCCAGCAGTTTTGGAGGGAGGGGGACTGAAGCTTTCTTT
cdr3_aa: CASSFGGRGTEAFF

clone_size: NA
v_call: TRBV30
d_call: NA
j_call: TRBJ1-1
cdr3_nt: TGTGCCTGGAGAACTCTGGGGAACACTGAAGCTTTCTTT
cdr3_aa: CAWRTLGNTEAFF

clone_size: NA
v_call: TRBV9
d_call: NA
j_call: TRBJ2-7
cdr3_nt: TGTGCCAGCAGCGTCGACGGAGTGAGCTCCTACGAGCAGTACTTC
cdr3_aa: CASSVDGVSSYEQYF

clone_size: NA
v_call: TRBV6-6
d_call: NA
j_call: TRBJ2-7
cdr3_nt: TGTGCCAGCAGTGTGGCTTCCTACGAGCAGTACTTC
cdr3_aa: CASSVASYEQYF

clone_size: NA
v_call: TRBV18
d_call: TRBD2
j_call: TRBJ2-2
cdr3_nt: TGTGCCAGCTCACGGGGGACTAGCGTAAACACCGGGGAGCTGTTTTTT
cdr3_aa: CASSRGTSVNTGELFF